This TCR beta chain is drawn from a study of T cell clonality in common variable immunodeficiency. This clone showed up many times. Its antigen remains unidentified. The read ends 3 residues early relative to the CDR3; the germline J gene fills the gap. This table comes from immunoSEQ multiplex PCR, and its TCRdb copy is limited to in-frame clones, with some not included. There are tens of thousands of clones in the sample, none observed a single time. Study-wide points: TCRbeta clonality was increased in CVID versus healthy controls. Fewer TCRbeta clones were shared among CVID subjects than controls.

Unmatched junction bases numbered 3, after V lost 2 bases and J lost 0 bases. There are 17 residues in the CDR3. Germline V gives CDR1 DFQATT, CDR2 SNEGSKA (reference sequence). Donors gave roughly 5 to 9 ml heparinized peripheral whole blood. The chain joins TRBV20-1 to TRBJ2-1, with 14 nucleotides matching TRBD2. Input material: peripheral blood mononuclear cells. The receptor was derived from a person aged 18 to 75 in good health. The DNA read from the CDR3 is TGCAGTGCTAGACCAGGGACTAGCGGGAGCTCCTACAATGAG. It codes for CSARPGTSGSSYNE. Given in full, the CDR3 is CSARPGTSGSSYNEQFF.